This TCR beta chain was sequenced during a study of brain T cells in children with intractable seizures. TCRdb keeps only in-frame clones here, not all; method: immunoSEQ multiplex PCR. The sample contains 300,000 to 400,000 clones, more than 85% of which appear only once. Time point meaning: blood from clinic visit 5 months post-surgery; TSC patient then seizure free. Sequencing was limited to surgery cases with top T cell transcript signatures in brain tissue. Germline lookup yields CDR1 MNHEY and CDR2 SVGAGI. This CDR3 spans 15 amino acids. V lost 4 bases to trimming and J lost 1 base, with 13 bases between them.

The chain uses TRBV6-5 and TRBJ1-2; D gene ambiguous. Sequenced material: peripheral blood, taken more than 4 months after surgery. The clonotype was recovered from a boy younger than two with tuberous sclerosis and intractable seizures. The CDR3 region is CASSSETGSNYGYTF. CDR3 in DNA: TGTGCCAGCAGTTCCGAGACCGGGAGTAACTATGGCTACACCTTC.